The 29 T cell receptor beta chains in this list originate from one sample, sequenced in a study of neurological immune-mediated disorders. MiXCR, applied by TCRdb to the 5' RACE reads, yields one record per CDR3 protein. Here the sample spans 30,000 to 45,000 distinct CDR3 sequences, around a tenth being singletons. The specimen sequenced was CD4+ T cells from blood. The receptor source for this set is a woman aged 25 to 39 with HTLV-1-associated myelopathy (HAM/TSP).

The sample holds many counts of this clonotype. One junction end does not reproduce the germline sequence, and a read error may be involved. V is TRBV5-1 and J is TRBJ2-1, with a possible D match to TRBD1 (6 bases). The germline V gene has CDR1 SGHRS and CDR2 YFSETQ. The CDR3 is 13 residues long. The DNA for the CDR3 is TGCGCCAGCAGGTTGGAGAGGGGGTATGAGCAGTTCTTC. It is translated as CASRLERGYEQFF.

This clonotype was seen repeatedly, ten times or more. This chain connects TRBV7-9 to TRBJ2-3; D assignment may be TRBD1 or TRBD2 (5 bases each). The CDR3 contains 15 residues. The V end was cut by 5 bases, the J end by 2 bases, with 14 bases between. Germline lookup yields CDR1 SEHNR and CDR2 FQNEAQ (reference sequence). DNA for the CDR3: TGTGCCAGCAGCCCAGTACCGGGGCCCACAGATACGCAGTATTTT. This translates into CASSPVPGPTDTQYF.

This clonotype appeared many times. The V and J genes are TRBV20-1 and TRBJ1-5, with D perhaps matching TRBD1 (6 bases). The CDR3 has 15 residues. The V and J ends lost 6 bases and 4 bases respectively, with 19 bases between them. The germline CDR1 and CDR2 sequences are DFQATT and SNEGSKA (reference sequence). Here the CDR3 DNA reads TGCAGTGCGGGACCGGGGACACTCGTGAATCAGCCCCAGCATTTT. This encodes CSAGPGTLVNQPQHF.

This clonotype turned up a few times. CDR3 DNA: TGCGCCACCCGGGCAGGCTTGGACACTGAAGCTTTCTTT. It translates to CATRAGLDTEAFF. The chain uses TRBV5-1 and TRBJ1-1; no reliable D call. This CDR3 spans 13 amino acids. V shed 9 bases and J shed 3 bases, with 15 bases lying between them. CDR1 is SGHRS and CDR2 is YFSETQ in the germline V gene.

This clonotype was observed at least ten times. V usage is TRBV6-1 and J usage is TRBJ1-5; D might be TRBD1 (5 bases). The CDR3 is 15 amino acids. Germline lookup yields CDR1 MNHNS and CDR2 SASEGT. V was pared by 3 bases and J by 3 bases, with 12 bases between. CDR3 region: CASSEMRGVNQPQHF. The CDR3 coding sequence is TGTGCCAGCAGTGAGATGAGGGGAGTCAATCAGCCCCAGCATTTT.

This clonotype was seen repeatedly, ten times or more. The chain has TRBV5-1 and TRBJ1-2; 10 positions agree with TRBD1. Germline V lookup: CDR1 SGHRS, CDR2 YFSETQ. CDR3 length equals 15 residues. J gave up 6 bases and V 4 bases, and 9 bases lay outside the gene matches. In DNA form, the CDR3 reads TGCGCCAGCAGCCCGGGACAGGGGTTCAGCGATGGCTACACCTTC. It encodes CASSPGQGFSDGYTF.

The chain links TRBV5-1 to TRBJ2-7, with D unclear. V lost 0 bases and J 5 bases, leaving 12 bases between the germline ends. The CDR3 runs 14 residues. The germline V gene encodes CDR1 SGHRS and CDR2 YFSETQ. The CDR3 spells CASSLGSGTDEQYF. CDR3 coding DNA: TGCGCCAGCAGCTTGGGTTCGGGTACCGACGAGCAGTACTTC.

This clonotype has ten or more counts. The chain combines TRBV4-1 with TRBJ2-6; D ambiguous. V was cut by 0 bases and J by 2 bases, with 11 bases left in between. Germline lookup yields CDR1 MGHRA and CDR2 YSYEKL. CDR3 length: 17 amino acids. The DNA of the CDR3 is TGCGCCAGCAGCCAAGATCCCCCCGGACCTGGGGCCAACGTCCTGACTTTC. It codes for CASSQDPPGPGANVLTF.

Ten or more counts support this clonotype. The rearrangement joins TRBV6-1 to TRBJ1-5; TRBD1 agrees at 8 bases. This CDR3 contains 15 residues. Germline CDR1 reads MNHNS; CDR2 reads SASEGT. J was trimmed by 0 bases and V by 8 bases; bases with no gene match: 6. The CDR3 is CASARQGNSNQPQHF. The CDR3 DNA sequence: TGTGCCAGCGCAAGACAGGGGAATAGCAATCAGCCCCAGCATTTT.

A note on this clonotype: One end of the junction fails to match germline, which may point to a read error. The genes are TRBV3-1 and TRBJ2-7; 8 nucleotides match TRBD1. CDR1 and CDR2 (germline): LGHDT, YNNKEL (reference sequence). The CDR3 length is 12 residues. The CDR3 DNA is TGTGTCAGCAGCAGGACAGGGTTCGAGCAGTACTTC. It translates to CVSSRTGFEQYF.

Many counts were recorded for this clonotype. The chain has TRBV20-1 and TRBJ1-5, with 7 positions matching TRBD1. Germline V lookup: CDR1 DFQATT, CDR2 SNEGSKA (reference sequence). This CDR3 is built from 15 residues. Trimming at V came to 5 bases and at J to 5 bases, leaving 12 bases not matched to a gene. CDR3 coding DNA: TGCAGTGCTCCACTCCGGGGACAGTCGGATCAGCCCCAGCATTTT. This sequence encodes CSAPLRGQSDQPQHF.

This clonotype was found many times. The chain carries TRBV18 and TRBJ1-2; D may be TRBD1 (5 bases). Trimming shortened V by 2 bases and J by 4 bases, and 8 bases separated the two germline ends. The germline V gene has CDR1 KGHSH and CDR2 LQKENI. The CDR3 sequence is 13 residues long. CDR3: CASSPKDSYGYTF. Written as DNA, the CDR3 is TGTGCCAGCTCACCAAAAGACAGCTATGGCTACACCTTC.

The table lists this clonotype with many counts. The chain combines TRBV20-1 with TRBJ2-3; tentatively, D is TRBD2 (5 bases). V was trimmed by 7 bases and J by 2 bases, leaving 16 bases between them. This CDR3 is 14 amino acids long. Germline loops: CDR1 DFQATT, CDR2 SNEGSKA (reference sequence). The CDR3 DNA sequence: TGCAGTGAGTCAGCCGGGGTGACCACAGATACGCAGTATTTT. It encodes CSESAGVTTDTQYF.

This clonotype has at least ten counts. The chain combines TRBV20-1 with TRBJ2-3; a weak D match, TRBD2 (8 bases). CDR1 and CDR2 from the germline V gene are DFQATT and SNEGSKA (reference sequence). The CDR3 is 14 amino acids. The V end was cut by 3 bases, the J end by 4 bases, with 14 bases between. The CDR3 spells CSASGRGLPDTQYF. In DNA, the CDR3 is TGCAGTGCTAGCGGGAGGGGGCTCCCAGATACGCAGTATTTT.

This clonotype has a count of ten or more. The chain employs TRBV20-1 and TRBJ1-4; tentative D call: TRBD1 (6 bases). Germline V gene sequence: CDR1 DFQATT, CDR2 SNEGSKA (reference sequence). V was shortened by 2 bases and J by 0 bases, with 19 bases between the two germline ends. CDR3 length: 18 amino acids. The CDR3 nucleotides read TGCAGTGCTAGACCCATACAGGGAAAGGTAGCAACTAATGAAAAACTGTTTTTT. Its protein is CSARPIQGKVATNEKLFF.

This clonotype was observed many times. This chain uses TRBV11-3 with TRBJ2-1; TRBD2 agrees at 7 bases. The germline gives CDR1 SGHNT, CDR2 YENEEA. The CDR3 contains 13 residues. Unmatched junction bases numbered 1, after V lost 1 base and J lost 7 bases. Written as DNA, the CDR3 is TGTGCCAGCAGCTTAGCTAGCGGTAATGAGCAGTTCTTC. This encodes CASSLASGNEQFF.

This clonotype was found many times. The CDR3, as DNA: TGCGCCAGCAGCTTGACAAGCTCCTACAATGAGCAGTTCTTC. This codes for CASSLTSSYNEQFF. The V call is TRBV5-1, the J call TRBJ2-1; D call uncertain. Trimming cost V 1 base and J 0 bases, with 5 bases left between them. The CDR3 contains 14 residues. In germline, CDR1 is SGHRS, CDR2 YFSETQ.

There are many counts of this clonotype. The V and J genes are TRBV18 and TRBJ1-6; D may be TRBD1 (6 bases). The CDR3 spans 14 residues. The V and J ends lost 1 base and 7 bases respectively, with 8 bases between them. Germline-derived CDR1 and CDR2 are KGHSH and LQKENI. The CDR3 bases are TGTGCCAGCTCACCACGGGGGCTGAATTCACCCCTCCACTTT. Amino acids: CASSPRGLNSPLHF.

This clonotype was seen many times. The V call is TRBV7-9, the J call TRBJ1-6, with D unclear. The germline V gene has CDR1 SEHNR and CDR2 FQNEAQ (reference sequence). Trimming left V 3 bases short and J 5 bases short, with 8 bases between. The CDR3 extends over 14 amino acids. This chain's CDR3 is CASSFMADNSPLHF. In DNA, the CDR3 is TGTGCCAGCAGCTTCATGGCAGATAATTCACCCCTCCACTTT.

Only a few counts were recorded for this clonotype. CDR3 in amino acids: CASRWSGEVYEQYF. In nucleotides, the CDR3 is TGCGCCAGCAGATGGAGCGGGGAAGTCTACGAGCAGTACTTC. The chain joins TRBV5-1 to TRBJ2-7, with TRBD2 identical over 7 bases. V gave up 5 bases and J gave up 3 bases; unmatched junction bases: 8. Germline V gene data show CDR1 as SGHRS and CDR2 as YFSETQ. The CDR3 is 14 residues long.

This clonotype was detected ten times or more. CDR3 amino acids: CASSRDSKQPQHF. CDR3 DNA: TGTGCCAGCAGCCGCGACAGTAAACAGCCCCAGCATTTT. The V call is TRBV7-2, the J call TRBJ1-5; the D gene is possibly TRBD1 (5 bases). The CDR3 totals 13 residues. V was shortened by 5 bases and J by 7 bases, with 12 bases between the two germline ends. Germline CDR1 reads SGHTA; CDR2 reads FQGNSA.

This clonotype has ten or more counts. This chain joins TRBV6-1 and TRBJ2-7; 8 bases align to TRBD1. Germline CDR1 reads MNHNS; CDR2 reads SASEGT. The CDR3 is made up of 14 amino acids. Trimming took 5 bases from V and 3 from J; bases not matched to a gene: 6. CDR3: CASSRTGFNYEQYF. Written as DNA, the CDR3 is TGTGCCAGCAGTAGGACAGGGTTTAACTACGAGCAGTACTTC.

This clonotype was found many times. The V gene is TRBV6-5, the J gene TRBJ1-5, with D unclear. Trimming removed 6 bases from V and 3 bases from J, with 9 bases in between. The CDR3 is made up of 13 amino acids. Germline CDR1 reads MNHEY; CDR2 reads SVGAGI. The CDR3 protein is CASRRTNNQPQHF. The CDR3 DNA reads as TGTGCCAGCAGGCGGACGAACAATCAGCCCCAGCATTTT.

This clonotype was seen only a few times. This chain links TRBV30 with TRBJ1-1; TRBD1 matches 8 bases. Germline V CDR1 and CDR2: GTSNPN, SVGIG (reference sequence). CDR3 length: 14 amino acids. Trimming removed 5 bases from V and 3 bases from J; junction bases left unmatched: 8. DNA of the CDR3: TGTGCCTGGGGGAAACAGGGGGTCGACACTGAAGCTTTCTTT. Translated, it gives CAWGKQGVDTEAFF.

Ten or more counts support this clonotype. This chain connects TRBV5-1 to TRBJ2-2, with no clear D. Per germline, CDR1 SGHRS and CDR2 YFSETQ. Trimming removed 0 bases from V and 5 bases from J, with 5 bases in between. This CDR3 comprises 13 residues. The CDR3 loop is CASSLGTTGELFF. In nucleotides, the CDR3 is TGCGCCAGCAGCTTGGGAACAACCGGGGAGCTGTTTTTT.

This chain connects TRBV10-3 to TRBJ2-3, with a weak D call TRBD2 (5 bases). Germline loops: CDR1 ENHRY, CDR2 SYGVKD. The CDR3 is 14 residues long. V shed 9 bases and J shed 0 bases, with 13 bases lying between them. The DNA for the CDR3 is TGTGCCATAAGGAGGACCGGGAGCACAGATACGCAGTATTTT. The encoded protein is CAIRRTGSTDTQYF.

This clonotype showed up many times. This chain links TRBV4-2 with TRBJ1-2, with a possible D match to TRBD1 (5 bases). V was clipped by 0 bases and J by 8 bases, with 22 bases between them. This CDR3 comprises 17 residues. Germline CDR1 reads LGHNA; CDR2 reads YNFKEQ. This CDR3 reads CASSQDLAAAREGGYTF. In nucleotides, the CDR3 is TGTGCCAGCAGCCAAGATTTGGCGGCGGCGAGGGAGGGGGGCTACACCTTC.

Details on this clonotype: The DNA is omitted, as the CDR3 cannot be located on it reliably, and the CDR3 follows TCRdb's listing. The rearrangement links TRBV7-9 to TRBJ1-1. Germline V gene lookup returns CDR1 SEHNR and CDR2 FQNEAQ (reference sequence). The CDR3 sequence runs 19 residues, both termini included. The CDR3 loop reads CASSFYICSASRGDTEAFF.

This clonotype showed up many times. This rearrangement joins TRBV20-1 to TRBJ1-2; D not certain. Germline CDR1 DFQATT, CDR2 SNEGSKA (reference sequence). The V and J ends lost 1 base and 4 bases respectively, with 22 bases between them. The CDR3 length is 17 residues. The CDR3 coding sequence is TGCAGTGCTAGAGGGAGGAGGGCCCTTAGGTCGATCTATGGCTACACCTTC. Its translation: CSARGRRALRSIYGYTF.